Following are 19 T cell receptor beta chains from one sample sequenced in a study of monozygotic twins with cystic fibrosis. The repertoire was sequenced with immunoSEQ multiplex PCR; TCRdb's copy has only in-frame clones and lacks some. This sample has 4,000 to 5,500 clones, with about 96% found just once. The specimen sequenced was blood. The receptor source for this set is a boy aged 2 to 10 with cystic fibrosis.

The chain couples TRBV4-2 to TRBJ2-7; 12 positions match TRBD2. The CDR3 spans 17 residues. V lost 1 base to trimming and J lost 2 bases; unmatched junction nucleotides: 6. Per germline, CDR1 LGHNA and CDR2 YNFKEQ. The CDR3 loop is CASSQGPPSGGAYEQYF. Here the CDR3 DNA reads TGTGCCAGCAGCCAAGGCCCCCCTAGCGGGGGGGCCTACGAGCAGTACTTC.

The CDR3 spells CASSVGANRENTIYF. The CDR3 DNA reads TGTGCCAGCAGCGTAGGTGCCAACAGGGAAAACACCATATATTTT. The chain uses TRBV9 and TRBJ1-3, with a weak D call TRBD1 (6 bases). The germline gives CDR1 SGDLS, CDR2 YYNGEE. V was trimmed by 0 bases and J by 6 bases, leaving 13 bases between them. The CDR3 length is 15 residues.

CDR3 bases: TGTGCCATCAGGGACAGCTCCTACGAGCAGTACGTC. It yields the protein CAIRDSSYEQYV. V gene TRBV10-3 combines with J gene TRBJ2-7; maybe TRBD1 (6 bases). V gave up 6 bases and J gave up 0 bases, with 6 bases separating them. The CDR3 spans 12 residues. Looked up from germline, CDR1 is ENHRY and CDR2 is SYGVKD.

The chain is built from TRBV6-1 and TRBJ1-2; TRBD1 is a possible D gene (5 bases). The CDR3 loop spans 15 amino acids. V was clipped by 1 base and J by 3 bases, with 12 bases between them. CDR1 is MNHNS and CDR2 is SASEGT in the germline V gene. CDR3 bases: TGTGCCAGCAGTGAAGGGACCCCGGGGGACTATGGCTACACCTTC. Its translation: CASSEGTPGDYGYTF.

This chain connects TRBV6-5 to TRBJ2-3; the D gene is possibly TRBD2 (5 bases). V was clipped by 5 bases and J by 6 bases, with 9 bases between them. Per the germline V gene, CDR1 is MNHEY and CDR2 is SVGAGI. The CDR3 has 12 amino acids. CDR3 DNA sequence: TGTGCCAGCAGTCCGCGGGCCGATACGCAGTATTTT. Translating gives CASSPRADTQYF.

V is TRBV4-1 and J is TRBJ2-1; weak D call: TRBD2 (6 bases). This CDR3 is 14 amino acids long. Germline V gene sequence: CDR1 MGHRA, CDR2 YSYEKL. V dropped 1 base and J dropped 8 bases, with 12 bases sitting between them. The CDR3 is CASSQVSLAYEQFF. For the CDR3, the DNA is TGCGCCAGCAGCCAAGTTTCACTAGCCTATGAGCAGTTCTTC.

CDR3 residues: CATSRGGTSNQPQHF. DNA for the CDR3: TGTGCCACCAGCAGGGGCGGGACGTCGAATCAGCCCCAGCATTTT. The V and J genes are TRBV15 and TRBJ1-5; perhaps TRBD1 as D (5 bases). The V end was cut by 3 bases, the J end by 4 bases, with 13 bases between. Germline CDR1 LNHNV, CDR2 YYDKDF (reference sequence). CDR3 length: 15 residues.

The CDR3 DNA is TGTGCCAGCAGCTTGGGACTAGCGGGGGGAGAACAAGAGACCCAGTACTTC. Its translation is CASSLGLAGGEQETQYF. This chain connects TRBV7-8 to TRBJ2-5; TRBD2 aligns across 15 bases. There are 17 residues in the CDR3. Looked up from germline, CDR1 is SGHVS and CDR2 is FQNEAQ. The ends lost 3 bases at V and 2 bases at J; junction bases unmatched: 4.

The V gene is TRBV5-1, the J gene TRBJ2-3; 7 bases are shared with TRBD1. CDR1 is SGHRS, CDR2 YFSETQ, per germline. V was clipped by 2 bases and J by 0 bases; unmatched bases: 6. The CDR3 consists of 16 residues. The CDR3 reads CASSFTTGPSTDTQYF. CDR3 bases: TGCGCCAGCAGCTTTACGACAGGGCCTAGCACAGATACGCAGTATTTT.

The J gene is TRBJ1-2, the V gene TRBV6-6; no reliable D call. Per germline, CDR1 MNHNY and CDR2 SVGAGI (reference sequence). V was shortened by 7 bases and J by 6 bases, with 9 bases between the two germline ends. This CDR3 is 11 amino acids long. This CDR3 reads CASTDGHGYTF. CDR3 coding DNA: TGTGCCAGCACTGACGGACATGGCTACACCTTC.

This chain links TRBV7-6 with TRBJ1-2, with 9 bases aligning to TRBD1. CDR3 size: 15 residues. Germline V CDR1 and CDR2: SGHVS, FNYEAQ. V was pared by 5 bases and J by 8 bases, with 12 bases of the junction left unmatched. The CDR3 loop reads CASSKGQGALGGYTF. The CDR3 DNA follows: TGTGCCAGCAGCAAGGGACAGGGAGCATTGGGGGGCTACACCTTC. The variable domain in full, with the rest retrieved from reference TRBV7-6 and TRBJ1-2, is GAGVSQSPRYKVTKRGQDVALRCDPISGHVSLYWYRQALGQGPEFLTYFNYEAQQDKSGLPNDRFSAERPEGSISTLTIQRTEQRDSAMYRCASSKGQGALGGYTFGSGTRLTVV.

The gene calls are TRBV5-6 and TRBJ1-2; no clear D. The V gene's germline CDR1 is SGHDT and CDR2 YYEEEE. The CDR3 has 13 residues. Trimming took 5 bases from V and 2 from J, leaving 10 bases between them. In nucleotides, the CDR3 is TGTGCCAGCAGTCAAAGACGGAACTATGGCTACACCTTC. It specifies CASSQRRNYGYTF.

The chain joins TRBV7-9 to TRBJ2-3; TRBD2 matches 8 bases. The germline V gene encodes CDR1 SEHNR and CDR2 FQNEAQ (reference sequence). The CDR3 extends over 15 amino acids. Losses at the gene ends were 2 bases for V and 1 base for J; bases not matched to a gene: 2. The CDR3 DNA is TGTGCCAGCAGCTTACCGCGGGGGGGCACAGATACGCAGTATTTT. This encodes CASSLPRGGTDTQYF.

The chain recombines TRBV5-8 with TRBJ1-2, with D perhaps TRBD1 (6 bases). Trimming took off 1 base at V and 6 bases at J, with 16 bases between the two ends. Per the germline V gene, CDR1 is SGHTS and CDR2 is YDEGEE. This CDR3 contains 15 residues. CDR3 residues: CASSLRSRGQDGYTF. DNA for the CDR3: TGTGCCAGCAGCTTGCGTTCCCGGGGGCAGGATGGCTACACCTTC.

The rearrangement uses TRBV5-4 and TRBJ2-7, with D perhaps being TRBD1 or TRBD2 (6 bases each). The germline CDR1 and CDR2 sequences are SGHNT and YYREEE (reference sequence). The V and J ends lost 4 bases and 1 base respectively, with 9 bases between them. The CDR3 is made up of 13 amino acids. Here the CDR3 DNA reads TGTGCCAGCAGCGGGGGGCCTTCCTACGAGCAGTACTTC. This sequence encodes CASSGGPSYEQYF.

CDR3 in DNA: TGTGCCAGCCTCTTTGATCGACAGACCTATGGCTACACCTTC. The encoded protein is CASLFDRQTYGYTF. The J gene is TRBJ1-2, the V gene TRBV2; maybe TRBD1 (5 bases). There are 14 residues in the CDR3. With 8 bases removed from V and 4 bases from J, the gap between germline ends came to 17 bases. In germline, CDR1 is SNHLY, CDR2 FYNNEI. The full variable domain, completed using reference TRBV2 and TRBJ1-2, is EPEVTQTPSHQVTQMGQEVILRCVPISNHLYFYWYRQILGQKVEFLVSFYNNEISEKSEIFDDQFSVERPDGSNFTLKIRSTKLEDSAMYFCASLFDRQTYGYTFGSGTRLTVV.

A single count supports this clone. The chain recombines TRBV6-1 with TRBJ1-3, with D possibly matching TRBD1 (6 bases). V lost 4 bases to trimming and J lost 0 bases, with 10 bases between them. Germline CDR1 MNHNS, CDR2 SASEGT. This CDR3 contains 15 residues. The CDR3 loop reads CASSGTAGSGNTIYF. The CDR3 coding sequence is TGTGCCAGCAGTGGGACAGCCGGCTCTGGAAACACCATATATTTT.

This clone came up once. The V and J genes are TRBV4-3 and TRBJ2-3; 11 nucleotides match TRBD2. CDR1 LGHNA and CDR2 YSLEER come from the germline V gene. The CDR3 runs to 15 residues. The junction had 3 bases not matched to a gene; V was cut back by 4 bases and J by 3 bases. The CDR3 bases are TGCGCCAGCAGCCCTCTAGCGGGGGGAACAGATACGCAGTATTTT. Its translation is CASSPLAGGTDTQYF.

CDR3 nucleotides: TGTGCCAGCAGCTTAACTGGTGGCAGGGGGATCAACGAGCAGTACTTC. Protein sequence: CASSLTGGRGINEQYF. The chain employs TRBV7-3 and TRBJ2-7, with TRBD1 matching 7 bases. The CDR3 has 16 residues. Germline CDR1 reads SGHTA; CDR2 reads FQGTGA. With V trimmed by 0 bases and J by 5 bases, 10 bases remained unmatched.